This is a list of T cell receptor beta chains from one sample in a study of neurological immune-mediated disorders. Each CDR3 protein gets one entry after TCRdb re-called the 5' RACE reads with MiXCR. The sample includes about 70,000 distinct CDR3 sequences, roughly 4.5% of them seen just once. Specimen: PBMCs. The source of these receptors is a woman aged 65 to 85 with multiple sclerosis. Both conserved end residues are part of each CDR3. D genes are given only for firm matches. Some rows mark clone size as missing; the rest say once, few, many or name a class of expanded clone.

V: TRBV5-1; D: .; size: many; J: TRBJ2-5; DNA: TGCGCCAGCAGCTTGCAACTCCAAGAGACCCAGTACTTC; CDR3: CASSLQLQETQYF
V: TRBV12-3/TRBV12-4; D: .; size: many; J: TRBJ1-6; DNA: TGTGCCAGCAGTCCGGGCCTTTACCTCCACTTT; CDR3: CASSPGLYLHF
V: TRBV12-5; D: TRBD2; size: many; J: TRBJ2-7; DNA: TGTGCTAGTGGTTGGACTAGCGAGAAGCTCTACGAGCAGTACTTC; CDR3: CASGWTSEKLYEQYF
V: TRBV20-1; D: .; size: .; J: TRBJ1-2; DNA: TGCAGTGTCGCGTCCGGGAGCTATGGCTACACCTTC; CDR3: CSVASGSYGYTF
V: TRBV5-1; D: TRBD2; size: many; J: TRBJ2-3; DNA: TGCGCCAGCAGCTCGGGACTAGCGGGAGGGCAAAACGCAGATACGCAGTATTTT; CDR3: CASSSGLAGGQNADTQYF
V: TRBV7-2; D: .; size: many; J: TRBJ2-3; DNA: TGTGCCAGCAGCTTCCCGGGCTTCACAGATACGCAGTATTTT; CDR3: CASSFPGFTDTQYF
V: TRBV5-1; D: .; size: many; J: TRBJ1-1; DNA: TGCGCCAGCAGCTTGGCGGGGAACATGAACACTGAAGCTTTCTTT; CDR3: CASSLAGNMNTEAFF
V: TRBV5-1; D: TRBD1; size: many; J: TRBJ2-5; DNA: TGCGCCAGCAGCGTAGGGACAGGGGGCAGGGAGACCCAGTACTTC; CDR3: CASSVGTGGRETQYF
V: TRBV5-1; D: TRBD2; size: many; J: TRBJ2-3; DNA: TGCGCCAGCAAGGACGGCGGGAGTGTAAATACGCAGTATTTT; CDR3: CASKDGGSVNTQYF
V: TRBV28; D: .; size: .; J: TRBJ1-2; DNA: TGTGCCAACAGTGCCCCTTCCACTGGGACCTACTATGGCTACACCTTC; CDR3: CANSAPSTGTYYGYTF
V: TRBV20-1; D: .; size: many; J: TRBJ2-3; DNA: TGCAGTGCCCCAGGGTTTTCCACAGATACGCAGTATTTT; CDR3: CSAPGFSTDTQYF
V: TRBV7-2; D: .; size: few; J: TRBJ1-2; DNA: TGTGCCAGCAGCTTAGTGGGGATTGGCTACACCTTC; CDR3: CASSLVGIGYTF
V: TRBV12-3/TRBV12-4; D: .; size: many; J: TRBJ2-1; DNA: TGTGCCAGCAGTTTACGGGACAAGTACAATGAGCAGTTCTTC; CDR3: CASSLRDKYNEQFF
V: TRBV7-2; D: .; size: few; J: TRBJ2-1; DNA: TGTGCCAGCAGCTTAGCTAGCCGAGTCTACAATGAGCAGTTCTTC; CDR3: CASSLASRVYNEQFF
V: TRBV6-6; D: .; size: many; J: TRBJ2-1; DNA: TGTGCCAGCAGTGAGACCACCTGGCAGTTCTTC; CDR3: CASSETTWQFF
V: TRBV18; D: .; size: many; J: TRBJ2-3; DNA: TGTGCCAGCTCACCAAGGACCACCGGGGCAGATACGCAGTATTTT; CDR3: CASSPRTTGADTQYF
V: TRBV7-2; D: TRBD2; size: .; J: TRBJ2-5; DNA: TGTGCCAGCAGCTTAGGCCCGGGAGGGAAAGAGACCCAGTACTTC; CDR3: CASSLGPGGKETQYF